The 27 T cell receptor beta chains below come from one sample, sequenced in a study of cytomegalovirus exposure and HLA in healthy donors. The PCR ran on 60 Vbeta and 13 Jbeta primers. Sequencing was performed with immunoSEQ multiplex PCR; in TCRdb, only in-frame clones are kept and a portion is missing. The table records about 200,000 clones, 65% to 80% of them present only once. The sample comprised PBMCs. Every receptor here comes from a man aged 35-49 years in good health and CMV-seronegative.

The genes are TRBV11-3 and TRBJ2-7; D not certain. The V gene lost 1 base and the J gene lost 6 bases, with 4 bases spanning the gap. Germline-derived CDR1 and CDR2 are SGHNT and YENEEA. The CDR3 extends over 11 amino acids. The DNA for the CDR3 is TGTGCCAGCAGCTTAGGGAGCGAGCAGTACTTC. Translation: CASSLGSEQYF.

J is TRBJ1-2 and V is TRBV7-2; 11 bases fit TRBD1. Germline CDR1 SGHTA, CDR2 FQGNSA. Unmatched junction bases numbered 1, after V lost 2 bases and J lost 2 bases. This CDR3 is built from 15 residues. In DNA, the CDR3 is TGTGCCAGCAGCTTACGGACAGGGGGCAACTATGGCTACACCTTC. Translation: CASSLRTGGNYGYTF. The variable domain in full, completed from reference TRBV7-2 and TRBJ1-2, reads GAGVSQSPSNKVTEKGKDVELRCDPISGHTALYWYRQSLGQGLEFLIYFQGNSAPDKSGLPSDRFSAERTGGSVSTLTIQRTQQEDSAVYLCASSLRTGGNYGYTFGSGTRLTVV.

The chain uses TRBV29-1 and TRBJ2-1, with D perhaps matching TRBD2 (6 bases). Trimming took 3 bases from V and 9 from J, leaving 15 bases between them. The CDR3 is made up of 13 amino acids. CDR1 and CDR2 from the germline V gene are SQVTM and ANQGSEA. CDR3 residues: CSVDKREEGEQFF. The CDR3 DNA sequence: TGCAGCGTTGACAAAAGGGAGGAGGGTGAGCAGTTCTTC.

The rearrangement links TRBV27 to TRBJ2-7, with a tentative D call TRBD2 (6 bases). The CDR3 loop spans 16 amino acids. V was cut by 1 base and J by 2 bases, with 15 bases left in between. Germline CDR1 reads MNHEY; CDR2 reads SMNVEV (reference sequence). The CDR3 DNA follows: TGTGCCAGCAGTTTATTATCGGGAGAGGATCCCTACGAGCAGTACTTC. Translating gives CASSLLSGEDPYEQYF.

The rearrangement uses TRBV6-1 and TRBJ2-7, with D possibly matching TRBD2 (5 bases). Trimming pared 1 base from V and 4 bases from J, leaving 17 bases between. Germline CDR1 reads MNHNS; CDR2 reads SASEGT. The CDR3 has 16 amino acids. DNA for the CDR3: TGTGCCAGCAGTGAAGATTTGGAACAAGCGGATTACGAGCAGTACTTC. It codes for CASSEDLEQADYEQYF.

The chain has TRBV7-9 and TRBJ1-3; D is unresolved. The CDR3 contains 12 residues. V shed 5 bases and J shed 10 bases, with 12 bases lying between them. The germline gives CDR1 SEHNR, CDR2 FQNEAQ (reference sequence). The CDR3 nucleotides read TGTGCCAGCAGCCACCCCGGAGGAACCATATATTTT. Translating gives CASSHPGGTIYF.

Here the CDR3 reads CASSYGSQETQYF. The DNA of the CDR3 is TGTGCCAGCAGTTACGGGAGTCAAGAGACCCAGTACTTC. The rearrangement uses TRBV6-5 and TRBJ2-5, with D perhaps matching TRBD2 (5 bases). The CDR3 is made up of 13 amino acids. Trimming pared 2 bases from V and 2 bases from J, leaving 6 bases between. The germline CDR1 and CDR2 sequences are MNHEY and SVGAGI.

The chain couples TRBV4-1 to TRBJ1-1; D possibly corresponds to TRBD1 (6 bases). The CDR3 sequence is 15 residues long. CDR1 is MGHRA and CDR2 is YSYEKL in the germline V gene. The V gene lost 0 bases and the J gene lost 3 bases, with 11 bases spanning the gap. The CDR3 protein is CASSQEQGLDTEAFF. CDR3 sequence (DNA): TGCGCCAGCAGCCAAGAACAGGGCCTGGACACTGAAGCTTTCTTT.

The J gene is TRBJ2-6, the V gene TRBV18; D possibly matches TRBD1 or TRBD2 (7 bases each). This CDR3 is built from 12 residues. The V gene lost 6 bases and the J gene lost 13 bases, with 13 bases spanning the gap. The germline V gene encodes CDR1 KGHSH and CDR2 LQKENI. CDR3: CASSPGGDVLTF. CDR3 coding DNA: TGTGCCAGCTCCCCAGGGGGGGATGTCCTGACTTTC.

This rearrangement joins TRBV5-4 to TRBJ2-6; TRBD1 is a possible D gene (6 bases). This CDR3 is built from 17 residues. Per the germline V gene, CDR1 is SGHNT and CDR2 is YYREEE (reference sequence). The V end was cut by 0 bases, the J end by 1 base, with 11 bases between. The CDR3 spells CASSLDRELSGANVLTF. The CDR3 DNA is TGTGCCAGCAGCTTGGACAGGGAACTTTCTGGGGCCAACGTCCTGACTTTC. Based on the CDR3 plus reference TRBV5-4 and TRBJ2-6, the full variable domain is ETGVTQSPTHLIKTRGQQVTLRCSSQSGHNTVSWYQQALGQGPQFIFQYYREEENGRGNFPPRFSGLQFPNYSSELNVNALELDDSALYLCASSLDRELSGANVLTFGAGSRLTVL.

The V call is TRBV5-1, the J call TRBJ2-1; D may be TRBD1 (6 bases). This CDR3 is built from 15 residues. Germline values: CDR1 SGHRS, CDR2 YFSETQ. Trimming removed 3 bases from V and 0 bases from J, with 10 bases in between. The CDR3 protein is CASSSSQGSYNEQFF. The CDR3 coding sequence is TGCGCCAGCAGCTCCTCACAGGGCTCCTACAATGAGCAGTTCTTC.

The sample holds a few counts of this clone. The chain carries TRBV7-6 and TRBJ2-1, with D possibly TRBD1 on 6 matching bases. CDR3 length equals 17 residues. The V end lost 0 bases, the J end lost 5 bases, and 17 bases lay between the germline ends. CDR1 and CDR2 from the germline V gene are SGHVS and FNYEAQ. The CDR3 region is CASSLAIGTRPDNEQFF. The CDR3 DNA reads TGTGCCAGCAGCTTAGCGATTGGGACACGGCCCGACAATGAGCAGTTCTTC. Complete variable domain (other parts from reference TRBV7-6 and TRBJ2-1): GAGVSQSPRYKVTKRGQDVALRCDPISGHVSLYWYRQALGQGPEFLTYFNYEAQQDKSGLPNDRFSAERPEGSISTLTIQRTEQRDSAMYRCASSLAIGTRPDNEQFFGPGTRLTVL.

A few counts support this clone. The chain links TRBV6-5 to TRBJ2-7, with TRBD2 matching 7 bases. This CDR3 has 15 amino acids. Per germline, CDR1 MNHEY and CDR2 SVGAGI. With 2 bases clipped from V and 0 bases from J, the junction kept 4 bases outside the gene matches. The CDR3, as DNA: TGTGCCAGCAGTTACGTGGGAGGGGTCTCCTACGAGCAGTACTTC. It yields the protein CASSYVGGVSYEQYF.

This clone was recorded only once. The chain uses TRBV29-1 and TRBJ1-5; D is unresolved. V was pared by 5 bases and J by 5 bases, with 13 bases between. The CDR3 is made up of 13 amino acids. CDR1 is SQVTM and CDR2 is ANQGSEA in the germline V gene. The CDR3: CSVSDWRDQPQHF. CDR3 nucleotide sequence: TGCAGCGTTTCGGATTGGAGAGATCAGCCCCAGCATTTT.

The chain joins TRBV28 to TRBJ2-6, with D possibly TRBD1 on 6 matching bases. The CDR3 has 15 residues. The V gene lost 5 bases and the J gene lost 4 bases, with 12 bases spanning the gap. The germline CDR1 and CDR2 sequences are MDHEN and SYDVKM. This CDR3 reads CASSPQGLGANVLTF. The CDR3 nucleotides read TGTGCCAGCAGTCCCCAGGGGCTCGGGGCCAACGTCCTGACTTTC.

The genes are TRBV11-3 and TRBJ2-1, with a possible D match to TRBD2 (6 bases). Germline V gene lookup returns CDR1 SGHNT and CDR2 YENEEA. The CDR3 covers 16 residues. V dropped 0 bases and J dropped 1 base, with 10 bases sitting between them. The CDR3 sequence: CASSLDLTSSYNEQFF. The CDR3, as DNA: TGTGCCAGCAGCTTAGACTTGACTAGTTCCTACAATGAGCAGTTCTTC.

The rearrangement links TRBV12-5 to TRBJ2-7; D is undetermined. V gave up 2 bases and J gave up 0 bases, with 11 bases separating them. This CDR3 has 15 residues. Germline CDR1 and CDR2: LGHNT and FRNRAP. The CDR3 here is CASGLPYSTSYEQYF. Written as DNA, the CDR3 is TGTGCTAGTGGTTTGCCCTACTCTACCTCCTACGAGCAGTACTTC.

The rearrangement links TRBV7-9 to TRBJ1-2, with a tentative D call TRBD1 (6 bases). Germline values: CDR1 SEHNR, CDR2 FQNEAQ (reference sequence). The germline V and J ends were trimmed by 5 bases and 7 bases, with 17 bases remaining between them. The CDR3 is made up of 14 amino acids. CDR3 coding DNA: TGTGCCAGCAGCCCTAGGGGCCCACAGGGTGGCTACACCTTC. Translated, it gives CASSPRGPQGGYTF.

The V and J genes are TRBV27 and TRBJ1-1; TRBD1 matches 7 bases. In germline, CDR1 is MNHEY, CDR2 SMNVEV (reference sequence). The CDR3 sequence is 12 residues long. With V trimmed by 6 bases and J by 4 bases, 2 bases remained unmatched. The CDR3 sequence is CASRAGGTEAFF. CDR3 coding DNA: TGTGCCAGCAGGGCAGGGGGCACTGAAGCTTTCTTT.

V and J are TRBV28 and TRBJ2-5; 9 positions agree with TRBD2. This CDR3 comprises 16 residues. J was trimmed by 5 bases and V by 3 bases; bases with no gene match: 10. Germline CDR1 and CDR2: MDHEN and SYDVKM. The CDR3 DNA follows: TGTGCCAGCAGTTTCCAAAGGGCGGGAGGGCCGGAGACCCAGTACTTC. This sequence encodes CASSFQRAGGPETQYF.

The chain combines TRBV29-1 with TRBJ1-2; the match to TRBD1 covers 7 bases. Looked up from germline, CDR1 is SQVTM and CDR2 is ANQGSEA. The CDR3 is 13 amino acids. V lost 1 base, J lost 8 bases, and 7 bases stayed unmatched. The chain's CDR3 is CSVEGTGGVGYTF. The CDR3 DNA sequence: TGCAGCGTTGAAGGGACAGGAGGGGTAGGCTACACCTTC.

The chain employs TRBV4-1 and TRBJ2-7, with 9 bases fitting TRBD1. The V segment lost 4 bases and the J segment 4 bases; nucleotides outside the gene matches: 2. This CDR3 region has 13 residues. Germline lookup yields CDR1 MGHRA and CDR2 YSYEKL. The CDR3 loop is CASSRDREYEQYF. The CDR3 coding sequence is TGCGCCAGCAGCCGGGACAGGGAGTACGAGCAGTACTTC.

The chain carries TRBV14 and TRBJ1-1, with a possible D match to TRBD1 (5 bases). The CDR3 loop spans 15 amino acids. Per germline, CDR1 SGHDN and CDR2 FVKESK. V lost 0 bases, J lost 4 bases, and 12 bases lay in between. Here the CDR3 reads CASSQEDTKSTEAFF. CDR3 nucleotide sequence: TGTGCCAGCAGCCAAGAGGACACAAAGAGCACTGAAGCTTTCTTT.

The V call is TRBV6-5, the J call TRBJ1-2; maybe TRBD1 (5 bases). Per the germline V gene, CDR1 is MNHEY and CDR2 is SVGAGI. This CDR3 is 15 amino acids long. The V end was cut by 4 bases, the J end by 1 base, with 13 bases between. Here the CDR3 reads CASSLGRAVNYGYTF. The DNA of the CDR3 is TGTGCCAGCAGTTTGGGCAGGGCAGTTAACTATGGCTACACCTTC.

The chain employs TRBV7-8 and TRBJ1-2, with 7 bases identical to TRBD1. The CDR3 is 16 residues long. Germline V CDR1 and CDR2: SGHVS, FQNEAQ. Losses at the gene ends were 1 base for V and 2 bases for J; bases not matched to a gene: 7. CDR3 nucleotides: TGTGCCAGCAGCTTAGGGAGGGGGCCGGGGAACTATGGCTACACCTTC. Translated: CASSLGRGPGNYGYTF.

V is TRBV2 and J is TRBJ2-2, with D perhaps TRBD2 (6 bases). Germline lookup yields CDR1 SNHLY and CDR2 FYNNEI. V lost 5 bases, J lost 0 bases, and 13 bases lay in between. The CDR3 runs to 16 residues. In nucleotides, the CDR3 is TGTGCCAGCAGTTTTAGCGGTACTGCGAACACCGGGGAGCTGTTTTTT. This sequence encodes CASSFSGTANTGELFF.

This clone was counted a few times. This rearrangement joins TRBV5-8 to TRBJ1-5; perhaps TRBD1 as D (5 bases). CDR1 is SGHTS, CDR2 YDEGEE, per germline. The CDR3 sequence is 15 residues long. Trimming stripped 0 bases from V and 5 bases from J, with 12 bases between. Here the CDR3 reads CASSLAGGPHQPQHF. DNA of the CDR3: TGTGCCAGCAGCTTGGCCGGGGGACCTCATCAGCCCCAGCATTTT.